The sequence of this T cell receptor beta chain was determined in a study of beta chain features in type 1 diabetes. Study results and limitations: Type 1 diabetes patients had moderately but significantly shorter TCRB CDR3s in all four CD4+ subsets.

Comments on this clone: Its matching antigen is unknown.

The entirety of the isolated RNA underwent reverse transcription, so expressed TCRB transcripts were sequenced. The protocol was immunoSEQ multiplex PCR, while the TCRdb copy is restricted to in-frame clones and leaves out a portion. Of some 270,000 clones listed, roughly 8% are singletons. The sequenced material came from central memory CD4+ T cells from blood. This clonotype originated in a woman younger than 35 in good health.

The CDR3: CASSLSRTSGNTIYF. CDR3 in DNA: TGTGCCAGCAGCCTGTCTCGAACCTCTGGAAACACCATATATTTT. The chain carries TRBV5-4 and TRBJ1-3; D is undetermined. Germline V lookup: CDR1 SGHNT, CDR2 YYREEE (reference sequence). The V gene lost 4 bases and the J gene lost 0 bases, with 11 bases spanning the gap. The CDR3 loop spans 15 amino acids.